This TCR beta chain was found in a study of cytomegalovirus exposure and HLA in healthy donors. Study conclusions and caveats: According to reports, the classifier identified cytomegalovirus status with high specificity and sensitivity. A later analysis linked a missense DCLRE1C variant to TCR beta V- and J-gene trimming.

The donors gave bone marrow, and they were healthy. On this clone itself: The antigen remains unidentified.

Trimming shortened V by 5 bases and J by 1 base, and 14 bases separated the two germline ends. This CDR3 is 15 amino acids long. Germline-derived CDR1 and CDR2 are SGHTA and FQGNSA. With 60 Vbeta and 13 Jbeta primers, the PCR was carried out. TCRdb keeps only in-frame clones here, not all; method: immunoSEQ multiplex PCR. Seen here are some 170,000 clones, almost 80% observed once, and the top ten hold 9% to 10%. This TCR was sampled from a man younger than 35 in good health and CMV-seropositive. The sample comprised PBMCs. The genes are TRBV7-2 and TRBJ1-2; D gene uncertain. The CDR3 spells CASSPDRVFNYGYTF. CDR3 DNA: TGTGCCAGCAGCCCAGATCGGGTTTTTAACTATGGCTACACCTTC.